These 30 T cell receptor beta chains were sequenced from one sample in a study of cytomegalovirus exposure and HLA in healthy donors. The PCR had 60 Vbeta and 13 Jbeta primers. Sequencing was performed with immunoSEQ multiplex PCR; in TCRdb, only in-frame clones are kept and a portion is missing. The sample lists under 200,000 clones; roughly 80% were seen once. Sequenced material: PBMCs. The receptors stem from a male donor in good health and CMV-seronegative.

This clone showed up just a few times. The same CDR3 arises from other DNA sequences in this sample as well. This chain joins TRBV19 and TRBJ1-1, with no clear D. Germline values: CDR1 LNHDA, CDR2 SQIVND (reference sequence). V lost 3 bases, J lost 2 bases, and 7 bases lay in between. The CDR3 consists of 13 residues. For the CDR3, the DNA is TGTGCCAGTAGTATGTCGGTTAACACTGAAGCTTTCTTT. Translating it yields CASSMSVNTEAFF.

The chain links TRBV9 to TRBJ2-1, with a tentative D call TRBD2 (6 bases). Per the germline V gene, CDR1 is SGDLS and CDR2 is YYNGEE. The CDR3 consists of 16 residues. V dropped 0 bases and J dropped 0 bases, with 10 bases sitting between them. CDR3 coding DNA: TGTGCCAGCAGCGTAGAGGGACTGCACTCCTACAATGAGCAGTTCTTC. It is translated as CASSVEGLHSYNEQFF.

The rearrangement links TRBV5-1 to TRBJ2-2, with a weak D call TRBD2 (5 bases). The germline V gene encodes CDR1 SGHRS and CDR2 YFSETQ. V gave up 5 bases and J gave up 6 bases, with 17 bases separating them. The CDR3 loop spans 15 amino acids. The CDR3 bases are TGCGCCAGCAGACCACCCTCAGCGGTTGCCGGGGAGCTGTTTTTT. Translated, it gives CASRPPSAVAGELFF.

The chain joins TRBV4-1 to TRBJ2-3; D unclear. CDR1 is MGHRA, CDR2 YSYEKL, per germline. This CDR3 comprises 12 residues. The ends were cut back, 4 bases at V and 5 bases at J, with 7 bases in the middle. Written as DNA, the CDR3 is TGCGCCAGCAGCCGTAGTAGAGATACGCAGTATTTT. Translated: CASSRSRDTQYF.

This chain links TRBV6-6 with TRBJ2-5; no reliable D call. The DNA end is more similar to TRBJ2-7, so the J call may be wrong. From germline, CDR1 is MNHNY and CDR2 SVGAGI (reference sequence). This CDR3 has 11 amino acids. This CDR3 reads CASSSTHEQYF. The CDR3, as DNA: TGTGCCAGCAGCTCAACCCACGAGCAGTACTTC.

The chain links TRBV14 to TRBJ2-5; tentatively, D is TRBD2 (6 bases). CDR3 size: 17 residues. Germline values: CDR1 SGHDN, CDR2 FVKESK. The V end was cut by 1 base, the J end by 2 bases, with 17 bases between. In DNA form, the CDR3 reads TGTGCCAGCAGCCAAGCTACTAGCCTGATGTTACAAGAGACCCAGTACTTC. This codes for CASSQATSLMLQETQYF.

This clone came up once. The CDR3 reads CASSQDRVAFF. The CDR3 nucleotides read TGTGCCAGCAGCCAAGACAGGGTGGCTTTCTTT. The chain has TRBV7-9 and TRBJ1-1, with TRBD1 matching over 7 bases. The CDR3 totals 11 residues. Germline loops: CDR1 SEHNR, CDR2 FQNEAQ (reference sequence). With 5 bases clipped from V and 11 bases from J, the junction kept 5 bases outside the gene matches.

The chain employs TRBV28 and TRBJ2-5; 8 bases are shared with TRBD2. The CDR3 loop spans 15 amino acids. The V gene end was trimmed by 5 bases and the J gene end by 3 bases; junction bases not matched to a gene: 8. The germline V gene has CDR1 MDHEN and CDR2 SYDVKM. The CDR3 DNA follows: TGTGCCAGCAGTAACCAGCGGGAGCGGGAAGAGACCCAGTACTTC. Translation: CASSNQREREETQYF.

The rearrangement links TRBV5-4 to TRBJ2-5; TRBD2 agrees at 11 bases. This CDR3 comprises 15 residues. The J segment lost 4 bases and the V segment lost 3 bases, leaving 5 bases of the junction unmatched. Germline CDR1 SGHNT, CDR2 YYREEE (reference sequence). This chain's CDR3 is CASSYGGTSGETQYF. The DNA for the CDR3 is TGTGCCAGCAGCTATGGGGGGACTAGCGGAGAGACCCAGTACTTC.

This clone was observed a handful of times. CDR3 protein: CASSFRGSRDEQFF. CDR3 bases: TGTGCCAGCAGCTTTAGGGGTTCCCGTGATGAGCAGTTCTTC. The gene calls are TRBV7-3 and TRBJ2-1, with D maybe TRBD1 (5 bases). Trimming removed 3 bases at V and 8 bases at J, with 14 bases between. Germline V gene sequence: CDR1 SGHTA, CDR2 FQGTGA. This CDR3 contains 14 residues.

The rearrangement joins TRBV29-1 to TRBJ1-1; D is possibly TRBD1 (6 bases). The germline V gene has CDR1 SQVTM and CDR2 ANQGSEA. V was clipped by 4 bases and J by 1 base, with 7 bases between them. This CDR3 has 12 residues. This chain's CDR3 is CSVARGNTEAFF. CDR3 DNA sequence: TGCAGCGTTGCCAGGGGGAACACTGAAGCTTTCTTT.

The V gene is TRBV27, the J gene TRBJ2-3, with D possibly matching TRBD2 (5 bases). The CDR3 spans 14 residues. The germline V gene has CDR1 MNHEY and CDR2 SMNVEV (reference sequence). V was shortened by 8 bases and J by 2 bases, with 14 bases between the two germline ends. CDR3 amino acids: CASADYGLTDTQYF. Written as DNA, the CDR3 is TGTGCCAGCGCCGACTATGGCCTCACAGATACGCAGTATTTT.

This rearrangement joins TRBV29-1 to TRBJ1-1; TRBD1 matches at 7 bases. CDR3 size: 10 residues. The trim removed 7 bases at V and 7 bases at J, leaving 3 bases unmatched. The germline V gene has CDR1 SQVTM and CDR2 ANQGSEA. CDR3 bases: TGCAGCGCGGGACAGATTGAAGCTTTCTTT. Translation gives CSAGQIEAFF.

Here the CDR3 DNA reads TGTGCCAGCAGCCCCGGAGGCCTAGCGTACCAAGAGACCCAGTACTTC. Translated, it gives CASSPGGLAYQETQYF. The genes are TRBV7-6 and TRBJ2-5, with TRBD2 as a possible D gene (6 bases). Germline CDR1 is SGHVS and CDR2 is FNYEAQ. This CDR3 spans 16 amino acids. Trimming cost V 5 bases and J 0 bases, with 16 bases left between them.

The gene calls are TRBV9 and TRBJ1-5; TRBD1 is a possible D gene (6 bases). Trimming took 0 bases from V and 2 from J, leaving 9 bases between them. CDR1 and CDR2 from the germline V gene are SGDLS and YYNGEE. This CDR3 has 15 residues. Here the CDR3 reads CASSVDAGGNQPQHF. CDR3 sequence (DNA): TGTGCCAGCAGCGTAGACGCAGGGGGCAATCAGCCCCAGCATTTT.

J is TRBJ1-3 and V is TRBV7-9, with D maybe TRBD1 (5 bases). The CDR3 is made up of 13 amino acids. CDR1 and CDR2 from the germline V gene are SEHNR and FQNEAQ (reference sequence). V lost 11 bases and J lost 0, with 11 bases in between. This CDR3 is CAGRQTSGNTIYF. Here the CDR3 DNA reads TGTGCCGGTAGACAGACCTCTGGAAACACCATATATTTT.

The CDR3 DNA follows: TGTGCCAGCAGCCCACGACAGGGTGGAACCGGGGAGCTGTTTTTT. This sequence encodes CASSPRQGGTGELFF. The V gene is TRBV11-2, the J gene TRBJ2-2; 7 bases map to TRBD1. Unmatched junction bases numbered 8, after V lost 5 bases and J lost 5 bases. CDR1 SGHAT and CDR2 FQNNGV come from the germline V gene. The CDR3 is made up of 15 amino acids.

The V and J genes are TRBV5-1 and TRBJ2-2; 7 nucleotides align to TRBD1. CDR1 and CDR2 (germline): SGHRS, YFSETQ. V dropped 4 bases and J dropped 1; count of bases not matched to a gene: 7. This CDR3 is 16 amino acids long. CDR3 in amino acids: CASSDPGQLNTGELFF. In DNA, the CDR3 is TGCGCCAGCAGCGACCCGGGACAGTTGAACACCGGGGAGCTGTTTTTT.

The rearrangement joins TRBV7-8 to TRBJ1-2, with 7 bases matching TRBD1. Germline V lookup: CDR1 SGHVS, CDR2 FQNEAQ. The CDR3 runs 14 residues. The V segment lost 2 bases and the J segment 3 bases; nucleotides outside the gene matches: 3. CDR3: CASSLKQGYYGYTF. CDR3 coding DNA: TGTGCCAGCAGCTTAAAACAGGGGTACTATGGCTACACCTTC.

This chain joins TRBV19 and TRBJ1-3; TRBD1 might be the D (5 bases). Per germline, CDR1 LNHDA and CDR2 SQIVND (reference sequence). V dropped 8 bases and J dropped 0 bases, with 14 bases sitting between them. The CDR3 contains 15 residues. The CDR3 is CASDGTAASGNTIYF. The CDR3 region has the DNA TGTGCCAGTGACGGGACTGCCGCCTCTGGAAACACCATATATTTT.

The rearrangement links TRBV5-1 to TRBJ2-5; 12 positions match TRBD2. The germline gives CDR1 SGHRS, CDR2 YFSETQ. The CDR3 consists of 16 residues. Trimming at V came to 0 bases and at J to 5 bases, leaving 5 bases not matched to a gene. CDR3 nucleotides: TGCGCCAGCAGCTTGGGGGCTAGCGGGGGGGTCGAGACCCAGTACTTC. Residues: CASSLGASGGVETQYF.

The chain employs TRBV27 and TRBJ2-1, with 8 bases fitting TRBD1. The germline gives CDR1 MNHEY, CDR2 SMNVEV (reference sequence). The CDR3 is 12 residues long. The ends lost 9 bases at V and 8 bases at J; junction bases unmatched: 6. Written as DNA, the CDR3 is TGTGCCAGTGCGGACAGGGCTCATGAGCAGTTCTTC. Its protein is CASADRAHEQFF.

This chain connects TRBV4-3 to TRBJ2-1, with 10 bases fitting TRBD2. Germline V gene data show CDR1 as LGHNA and CDR2 as YSLEER. J gave up 4 bases and V 4 bases, and 10 bases lay outside the gene matches. CDR3 size: 17 residues. The CDR3 coding sequence is TGCGCCAGCAGCCCACACCTGCTAGCGGGAGCTTACAATGAGCAGTTCTTC. Protein sequence: CASSPHLLAGAYNEQFF.

The gene calls are TRBV6-6 and TRBJ2-3; D uncertain. Trimming removed 4 bases at V and 2 bases at J, with 10 bases between. The CDR3 covers 14 residues. Germline values: CDR1 MNHNY, CDR2 SVGAGI (reference sequence). CDR3 in DNA: TGTGCCAGCAGTTTTGACACTCTCACAGATACGCAGTATTTT. This codes for CASSFDTLTDTQYF.

The rearrangement joins TRBV11-2 to TRBJ2-5, with unresolved D. Germline CDR1 reads SGHAT; CDR2 reads FQNNGV. V dropped 4 bases and J dropped 3 bases, with 12 bases sitting between them. The CDR3 totals 14 residues. CDR3 sequence (DNA): TGTGCCAGCAGCTCAAACCGGGTCAAAGAGACCCAGTACTTC. Amino acid sequence: CASSSNRVKETQYF. The full variable domain, with the rest looked up from reference TRBV11-2 and TRBJ2-5, is EAGVAQSPRYKIIEKRQSVAFWCNPISGHATLYWYQQILGQGPKLLIQFQNNGVVDDSQLPKDRFSAERLKGVDSTLKIQPAKLEDSAVYLCASSSNRVKETQYFGPGTRLLVL.

Remarks on this clone: Other nucleotide sequences from this sample produce the same CDR3. V is TRBV5-4 and J is TRBJ2-5, with 8 bases that match TRBD2. CDR1 and CDR2 (germline): SGHNT, YYREEE (reference sequence). J gave up 2 bases and V 4 bases, and 10 bases lay outside the gene matches. This CDR3 comprises 16 residues. The CDR3 loop is CASSLRGRGGQETQYF. CDR3 DNA: TGTGCCAGCAGCCTGAGGGGTCGCGGGGGGCAAGAGACCCAGTACTTC.

The V call is TRBV15, the J call TRBJ1-2, with a weak D call TRBD1 (5 bases). This CDR3 region has 14 residues. Germline CDR1 LNHNV, CDR2 YYDKDF (reference sequence). V was shortened by 1 base and J by 6 bases, with 12 bases between the two germline ends. The CDR3 here is CATSRARGSDGYTF. CDR3 sequence (DNA): TGTGCCACCAGCAGAGCAAGGGGATCGGATGGCTACACCTTC.

The chain links TRBV5-4 to TRBJ1-2, with D perhaps matching TRBD1 (6 bases). V was clipped by 2 bases and J by 5 bases, with 13 bases between them. The CDR3 sequence is 14 residues long. The germline gives CDR1 SGHNT, CDR2 YYREEE (reference sequence). Here the CDR3 reads CASSLQGSAYGYTF. The CDR3 nucleotides read TGTGCCAGCAGCTTACAGGGCTCGGCTTATGGCTACACCTTC.

This clone was observed a few times. V gene TRBV30 combines with J gene TRBJ1-5; possible D gene TRBD1, 6 bases. The V end lost 4 bases, the J end lost 4 bases, and 14 bases lay between the germline ends. CDR1 is GTSNPN, CDR2 SVGIG, per germline (reference sequence). The CDR3 is made up of 14 amino acids. The chain's CDR3 is CAWTREGGNQPQHF. DNA of the CDR3: TGTGCCTGGACCCGAGAGGGGGGGAATCAGCCCCAGCATTTT.

This clone was found once. The chain links TRBV18 to TRBJ1-4; no definite D call. V lost 0 bases and J 8 bases, leaving 10 bases between the germline ends. Germline CDR1 and CDR2: KGHSH and LQKENI. This CDR3 is built from 14 residues. This CDR3 reads CASSPPGVSEKLFF. The CDR3 DNA reads TGTGCCAGCTCACCACCCGGGGTAAGCGAAAAACTGTTTTTT. Together with reference TRBV18 and TRBJ1-4, the CDR3 gives the full variable domain: NAGVMQNPRHLVRRRGQEARLRCSPMKGHSHVYWYRQLPEEGLKFMVYLQKENIIDESGMPKERFSAEFPKEGPSILRIQQVVRGDSAAYFCASSPPGVSEKLFFGSGTQLSVL.